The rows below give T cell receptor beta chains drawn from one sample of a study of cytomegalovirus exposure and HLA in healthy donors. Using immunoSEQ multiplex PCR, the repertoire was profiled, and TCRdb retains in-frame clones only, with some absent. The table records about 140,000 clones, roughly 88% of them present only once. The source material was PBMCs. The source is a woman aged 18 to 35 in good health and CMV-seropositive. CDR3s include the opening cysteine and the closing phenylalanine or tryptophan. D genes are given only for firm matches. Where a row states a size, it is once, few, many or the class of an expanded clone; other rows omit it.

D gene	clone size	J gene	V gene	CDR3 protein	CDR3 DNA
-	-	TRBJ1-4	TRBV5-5	CASSLFVAETAKLFF	TGTGCCAGCAGCTTGTTTGTGGCGGAAACGGCAAAACTGTTTTTT
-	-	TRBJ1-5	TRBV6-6	CASSYTRSQPQHF	TGTGCCAGCAGTTATACCAGATCCCAGCCCCAGCATTTT
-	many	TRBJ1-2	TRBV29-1	CSVDRDYGYTF	TGCAGCGTTGACCGTGACTATGGCTACACCTTC
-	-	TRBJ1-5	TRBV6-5	CASREGGGNQPQHF	TGTGCCAGCAGGGAAGGGGGTGGCAATCAGCCCCAGCATTTT
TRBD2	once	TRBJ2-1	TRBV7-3	CASSSPGASGAGNEQFF	TGTGCCAGCAGCTCACCCGGGGCTAGCGGGGCGGGCAATGAGCAGTTCTTC
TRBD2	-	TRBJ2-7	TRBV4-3	CASSRGLAASSYEQYF	TGCGCCAGCAGCCGAGGCCTAGCGGCGAGCTCCTACGAGCAGTACTTC
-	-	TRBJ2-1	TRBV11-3	CASSYRSGANEQFF	TGTGCCAGCAGCTACCGATCAGGGGCCAATGAGCAGTTCTTC
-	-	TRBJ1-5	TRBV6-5	CASSYQLGGQPQHF	TGTGCCAGCAGTTACCAGCTGGGGGGTCAGCCCCAGCATTTT
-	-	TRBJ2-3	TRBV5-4	CASSFSVMGDTQYF	TGTGCCAGCAGCTTCAGCGTAATGGGAGATACGCAGTATTTT
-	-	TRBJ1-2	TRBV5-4	CASSLVAGNYGYTF	TGTGCCAGCAGCTTGGTGGCAGGGAACTATGGCTACACCTTC
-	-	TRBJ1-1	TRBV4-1	CASSQDRAKNTEAFF	TGCGCCAGCAGCCAAGACAGGGCGAAGAACACTGAAGCTTTCTTT
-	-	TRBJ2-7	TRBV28	CASRSIQGYEQYF	TGTGCCAGCAGGAGCATCCAGGGCTACGAGCAGTACTTC
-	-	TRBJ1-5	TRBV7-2	CASSLSARLTPQPQHF	TGTGCCAGCAGCTTATCGGCTCGACTAACCCCTCAGCCCCAGCATTTT
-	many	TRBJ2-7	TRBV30	CAWSVLTSEQYF	TGTGCCTGGAGTGTTTTAACATCCGAGCAGTACTTC
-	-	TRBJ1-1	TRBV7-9	CASSFPGQAPEAFF	TGTGCCAGCAGCTTCCCGGGACAAGCCCCTGAAGCTTTCTTT
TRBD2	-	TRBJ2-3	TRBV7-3	CASSPSAGAIQF	TGTGCCAGCAGCCCCTCAGCGGGGGCGATCCAATTT
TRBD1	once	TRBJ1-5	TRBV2	CASRWTGGPLGGNQPQHF	TGTGCCAGCAGATGGACAGGGGGGCCCTTGGGCGGCAATCAGCCCCAGCATTTT
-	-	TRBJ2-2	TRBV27	CASSPSWGETNTGELFF	TGTGCCAGCAGTCCATCCTGGGGGGAAACGAACACCGGGGAGCTGTTTTTT
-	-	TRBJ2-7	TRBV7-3	CASSLQGGRDYEQYF	TGTGCCAGCAGCTTACAGGGCGGAAGAGATTACGAGCAGTACTTC
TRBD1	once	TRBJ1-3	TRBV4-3	CASSQIPPGTGGGNTIYF	TGCGCCAGCAGCCAAATCCCCCCCGGGACAGGGGGAGGAAACACCATATATTTT
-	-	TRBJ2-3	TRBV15	CATSPGLGARTDTQYF	TGTGCCACCAGCCCGGGGCTGGGGGCAAGGACAGATACGCAGTATTTT
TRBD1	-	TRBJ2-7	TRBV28	CASSLLRQGDEQYF	TGTGCCAGCAGTCTACTAAGACAGGGCGACGAGCAGTACTTC
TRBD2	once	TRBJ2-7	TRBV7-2	CASSLEVVSGGYPYEQYF	TGTGCCAGCAGCTTAGAAGTCGTCAGCGGGGGATACCCCTACGAGCAGTACTTC
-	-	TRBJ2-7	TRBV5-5	CASSLAPAPREQYF	TGTGCCAGCAGCTTGGCCCCAGCCCCGAGGGAGCAGTACTTC
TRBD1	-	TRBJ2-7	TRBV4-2	CASSQPQGANEQYF	TGTGCCAGCAGCCAACCACAGGGGGCGAACGAGCAGTACTTC
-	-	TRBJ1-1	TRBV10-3	CAIRMDSMNTEAFF	TGTGCCATCAGGATGGACAGCATGAACACTGAAGCTTTCTTT
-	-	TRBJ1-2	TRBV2	CASLRIEGAKINGYTF	TGTGCCAGCCTCAGGATCGAAGGGGCGAAGATCAATGGCTACACCTTC
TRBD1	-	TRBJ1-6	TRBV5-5	CASSSRQGNSPLHF	TGTGCCAGCAGCTCACGACAGGGCAATTCACCCCTCCACTTT
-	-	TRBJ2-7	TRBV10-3	CATGRTSAYEQYF	TGTGCCACTGGTCGGACATCAGCCTACGAGCAGTACTTC
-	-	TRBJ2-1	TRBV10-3	CAIKGGSYNEQFF	TGTGCCATCAAGGGGGGGTCCTACAATGAGCAGTTCTTC
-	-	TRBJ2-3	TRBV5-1	CASSLGQVITDTQYF	TGCGCCAGCAGCTTGGGCCAGGTTATCACAGATACGCAGTATTTT
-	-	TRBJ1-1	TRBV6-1	CASTSGTENTEAFF	TGTGCCAGCACCTCCGGGACTGAGAACACTGAAGCTTTCTTT
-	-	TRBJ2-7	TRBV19	CASMERGRDEQYF	TGTGCCAGTATGGAAAGGGGTCGCGACGAGCAGTACTTC
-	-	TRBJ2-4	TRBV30	CAWASGNSNIQYF	TGTGCCTGGGCCTCGGGAAATTCAAACATTCAGTACTTC
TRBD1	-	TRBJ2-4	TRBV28	CASSNGQGKNIQYF	TGTGCCAGCAGTAACGGACAGGGCAAAAACATTCAGTACTTC
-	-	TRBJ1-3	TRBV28	CASRDIGEAGNTIYF	TGTGCCAGCAGAGATATTGGGGAGGCAGGAAACACCATATATTTT
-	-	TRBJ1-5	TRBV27	CASSSDTDQPQHF	TGTGCCAGCAGTTCGGACACAGATCAGCCCCAGCATTTT
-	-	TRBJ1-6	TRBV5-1	CASSLSAVYNSPLHF	TGCGCCAGCAGCTTAAGTGCAGTGTATAATTCACCCCTCCACTTT
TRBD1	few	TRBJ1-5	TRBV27	CASSSRQGADNQPQHF	TGTGCCAGCAGTTCCCGACAGGGGGCTGATAATCAGCCCCAGCATTTT
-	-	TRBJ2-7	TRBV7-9	CASSSAGLWDYEQYF	TGTGCCAGCAGCTCCGCAGGGTTGTGGGACTACGAGCAGTACTTC
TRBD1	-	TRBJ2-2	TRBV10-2	CASRTGGDAHTGELFF	TGCGCCAGCAGGACAGGGGGGGACGCACACACCGGGGAGCTGTTTTTT
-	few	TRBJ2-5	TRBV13	CASSLGSGLETQYF	TGTGCCAGCAGCTTAGGCAGCGGTCTAGAGACCCAGTACTTC
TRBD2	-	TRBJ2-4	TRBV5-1	CASSSRLAEGLGKNIQYF	TGCGCCAGCAGCTCCCGACTAGCGGAGGGTTTAGGCAAAAACATTCAGTACTTC
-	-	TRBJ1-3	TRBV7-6	CASSDRLGDTIYF	TGTGCCAGCAGCGACAGGCTAGGAGACACCATATATTTT
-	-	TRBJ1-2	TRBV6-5	CASSYAPGVNNYGYTF	TGTGCCAGCAGTTACGCACCGGGGGTGAATAACTATGGCTACACCTTC
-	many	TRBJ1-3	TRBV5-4	CASSIGQPSGNTIYF	TGTGCCAGCAGCATTGGACAGCCCTCTGGAAACACCATATATTTT
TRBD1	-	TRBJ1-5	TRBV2	CASSRDRGNQPQHF	TGTGCCAGCAGCCGGGACAGGGGTAATCAGCCCCAGCATTTT
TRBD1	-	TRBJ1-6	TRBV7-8	CASRRTGLYTPLHF	TGTGCCAGCAGGAGGACAGGGCTCTACACACCCCTCCACTTT
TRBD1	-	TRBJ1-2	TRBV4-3	CASSPTWTGWGGYTF	TGCGCCAGCAGCCCGACCTGGACAGGGTGGGGCGGCTACACCTTC
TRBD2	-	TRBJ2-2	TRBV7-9	CASSPGGSGSVAGELFF	TGTGCCAGCAGCCCCGGAGGTAGCGGGAGTGTCGCCGGGGAGCTGTTTTTT
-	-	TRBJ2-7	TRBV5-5	CASSRDGSSYEQYF	TGTGCCAGCAGCCGCGACGGGAGCTCCTACGAGCAGTACTTC